This TCR beta chain was sequenced for a study of vaccination effects on CD4 cells after COVID-19. Remarks on this clone: Its cognate antigen is unknown.

Before sequencing, viral peptide pools were used by the ViraFEST assay to expand antigen-specific CD4+ T cells. Subsequent to a culture period of less than twelve days, CD4+ T cells were isolated. The study found no prior SARS-CoV-2 infection in the vaccine recipients, who tested negative for nucleocapsid antibodies. The CDR3 loop spans 13 amino acids. CDR1 SGHKS and CDR2 YYEKEE come from the germline V gene (reference sequence). V dropped 0 bases and J dropped 8 bases, with 9 bases sitting between them. Here immunoSEQ multiplex PCR was the method, and the copy in TCRdb shows in-frame clones only, minus some. The sample comprises 70,000 or so clones, 60% to 85% of which are singletons, and more than 9% rests with the top ten.

This receptor was taken from a human donor who received a COVID-19 vaccine. The chain recombines TRBV5-5 with TRBJ1-3, with no clear D. Here the sequenced sample was CD4+ T cells from PBMCs cultured with SARS-CoV-2 spike peptides, taken before COVID-19 vaccination. This CDR3 reads CASSLVGGDTIYF. CDR3 in DNA: TGTGCCAGCAGCTTGGTGGGAGGCGACACCATATATTTT. The whole variable domain, remainder taken from reference TRBV5-5 and TRBJ1-3, is DAGVTQSPTHLIKTRGQQVTLRCSPISGHKSVSWYQQVLGQGPQFIFQYYEKEERGRGNFPDRFSARQFPNYSSELNVNALLLGDSALYLCASSLVGGDTIYFGEGSWLTVV.